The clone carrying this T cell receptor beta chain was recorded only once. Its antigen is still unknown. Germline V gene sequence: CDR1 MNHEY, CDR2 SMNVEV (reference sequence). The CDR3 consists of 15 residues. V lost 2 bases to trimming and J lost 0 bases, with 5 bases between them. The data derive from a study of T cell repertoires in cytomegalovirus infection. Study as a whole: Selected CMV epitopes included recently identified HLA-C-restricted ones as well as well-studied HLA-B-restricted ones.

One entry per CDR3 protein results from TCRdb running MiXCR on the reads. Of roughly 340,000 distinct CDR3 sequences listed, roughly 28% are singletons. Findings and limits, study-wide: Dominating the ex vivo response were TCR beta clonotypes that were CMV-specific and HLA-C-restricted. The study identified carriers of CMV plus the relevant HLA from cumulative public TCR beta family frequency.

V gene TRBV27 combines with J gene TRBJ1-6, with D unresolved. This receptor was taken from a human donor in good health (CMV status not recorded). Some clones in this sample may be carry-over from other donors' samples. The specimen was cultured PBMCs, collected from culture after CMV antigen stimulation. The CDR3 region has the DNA TGTGCCAGCAGTTTAAAGGGCTCCTATAATTCACCCCTCCACTTT. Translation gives CASSLKGSYNSPLHF.